These 8 T cell receptor beta chains originate from one sample sequenced in a study of healthy donors' naive CD4 and CD8 T cells. Each TCR library used around 540 ng of total RNA and a linear amplification protocol. TCRdb independently ran MiXCR on the reads; one entry per CDR3 protein. The repertoire holds roughly 200,000 distinct CDR3 sequences, around 74% seen once, with less than 2.5% in the top ten. The sequencing sample was made of naive CD4+ and CD8+ T cells sorted from blood, pooled from several donors. The receptors stem from a pool of human donors in good health; the sample pools cells from several healthy donors.

The chain couples TRBV11-1 to TRBJ2-7, with 10 bases fitting TRBD2. J was trimmed by 2 bases and V by 3 bases; bases with no gene match: 7. Germline values: CDR1 SGHAT, CDR2 FQDESV (reference sequence). This CDR3 contains 16 residues. The CDR3 loop is CASSFWTSGATYEQYF. CDR3 in DNA: TGTGCCAGCAGCTTTTGGACTAGCGGTGCAACCTACGAGCAGTACTTC.

V and J are TRBV27 and TRBJ2-7; 8 nucleotides line up with TRBD1. V dropped 4 bases and J dropped 7; count of bases not matched to a gene: 6. Germline CDR1 reads MNHEY; CDR2 reads SMNVEV (reference sequence). The CDR3 loop spans 13 amino acids. The CDR3 DNA reads as TGTGCCAGCAGTTCGCAGGGGGCGCGAGAGCAGTACTTC. This sequence encodes CASSSQGAREQYF.

This chain uses TRBV20-1 with TRBJ1-1, with a weak D call TRBD1 (5 bases). From germline, CDR1 is DFQATT and CDR2 SNEGSKA (reference sequence). V lost 3 bases, J lost 1 base, and 12 bases lay in between. The CDR3 contains 14 residues. The CDR3 loop is CSASWQGRNTEAFF. The CDR3 nucleotides are TGCAGTGCTAGCTGGCAGGGAAGGAACACTGAAGCTTTCTTT.

This clonotype appeared a few times. The CDR3 DNA sequence: TGTGCCAGCGGTAACGGTGTCAGGGAGACCCAGTACTTC. Protein sequence: CASGNGVRETQYF. The V call is TRBV12-3 or TRBV12-4, the J call TRBJ2-5; D gene uncertain. The CDR3 contains 13 residues. V was cut by 8 bases and J by 5 bases, with 15 bases left in between.

The chain links TRBV27 to TRBJ2-7; 13 nucleotides align to TRBD2. V lost 7 bases, J lost 7 bases, and 7 bases stayed unmatched. The CDR3 runs 14 residues. Germline lookup yields CDR1 MNHEY and CDR2 SMNVEV (reference sequence). For the CDR3, the DNA is TGTGCCAGCAAACTAGCGGGAGGGCGACGGGAGCAGTACTTC. Translating it yields CASKLAGGRREQYF.

This chain connects TRBV7-8 to TRBJ2-3; 9 bases line up with TRBD1. Germline CDR1 reads SGHVS; CDR2 reads FQNEAQ. CDR3 length: 17 residues. Losses at the gene ends were 2 bases for V and 9 bases for J; bases not matched to a gene: 15. In DNA form, the CDR3 reads TGTGCCAGCAGCTTACCTGGGCCGGGACAGGGAAGGGAGACGCAGTATTTT. As protein: CASSLPGPGQGRETQYF. Full variable domain (missing parts from reference TRBV7-8 and TRBJ2-3): GAGVSQSPRYKVAKRGQDVALRCDPISGHVSLFWYQQALGQGPEFLTYFQNEAQLDKSGLPSDRFFAERPEGSVSTLKIQRTQQEDSAVYLCASSLPGPGQGRETQYFGPGTRLTVL.

The chain carries TRBV18 and TRBJ2-3; D ambiguous. Germline CDR1 is KGHSH and CDR2 is LQKENI. Trimming removed 6 bases from V and 2 bases from J, with 9 bases in between. CDR3 size: 13 residues. The CDR3 DNA follows: TGTGCCAGCTCCCAGTTAATCACAGATACGCAGTATTTT. The encoded protein is CASSQLITDTQYF.

The chain recombines TRBV19 with TRBJ1-1, with TRBD1 as a possible D gene (5 bases). Trimming cost V 4 bases and J 4 bases, with 13 bases left between them. The CDR3 sequence is 14 residues long. Germline CDR1 and CDR2: LNHDA and SQIVND (reference sequence). The DNA of the CDR3 is TGTGCCAGTAGTAGGGGCAGGGCCTCCACTGAAGCTTTCTTT. The encoded protein is CASSRGRASTEAFF. Variable domain in full (rest from reference TRBV19 and TRBJ1-1): DGGITQSPKYLFRKEGQNVTLSCEQNLNHDAMYWYRQDPGQGLRLIYYSQIVNDFQKGDIAEGYSVSREKKESFPLTVTSAQKNPTAFYLCASSRGRASTEAFFGQGTRLTVV.